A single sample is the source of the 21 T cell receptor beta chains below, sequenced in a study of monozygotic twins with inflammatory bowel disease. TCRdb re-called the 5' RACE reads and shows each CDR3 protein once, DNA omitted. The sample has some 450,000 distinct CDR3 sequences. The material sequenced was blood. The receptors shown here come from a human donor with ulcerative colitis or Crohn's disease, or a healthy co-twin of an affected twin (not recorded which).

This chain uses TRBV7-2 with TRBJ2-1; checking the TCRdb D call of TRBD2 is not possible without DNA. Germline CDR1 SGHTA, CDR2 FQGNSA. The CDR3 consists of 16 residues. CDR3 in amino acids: CASSLSRGATYNEQFF.

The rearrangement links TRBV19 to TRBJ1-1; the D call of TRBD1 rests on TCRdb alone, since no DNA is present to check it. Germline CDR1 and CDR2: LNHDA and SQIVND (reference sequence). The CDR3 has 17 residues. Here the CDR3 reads CASSIDPTGGRNTEAFF.

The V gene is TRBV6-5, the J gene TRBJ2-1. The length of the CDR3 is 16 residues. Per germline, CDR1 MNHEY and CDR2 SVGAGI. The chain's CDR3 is CASSYSVSATYNEQFF.

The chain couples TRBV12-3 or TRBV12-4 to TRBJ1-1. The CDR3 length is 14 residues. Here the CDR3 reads CASSFGVSNTEAFF.

The CDR3 protein is CASSLNGGRQTEAFF. V gene TRBV5-1 combines with J gene TRBJ1-1. From germline, CDR1 is SGHRS and CDR2 YFSETQ. CDR3 length: 15 amino acids. Variable domain in full (rest from reference TRBV5-1 and TRBJ1-1): KAGVTQTPRYLIKTRGQQVTLSCSPISGHRSVSWYQQTPGQGLQFLFEYFSETQRNKGNFPGRFSGRQFSNSRSEMNVSTLELGDSALYLCASSLNGGRQTEAFFGQGTRLTVV.

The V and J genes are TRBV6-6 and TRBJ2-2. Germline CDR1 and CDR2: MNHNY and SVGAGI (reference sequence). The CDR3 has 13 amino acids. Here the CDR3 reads CASSYSFAGELFF.

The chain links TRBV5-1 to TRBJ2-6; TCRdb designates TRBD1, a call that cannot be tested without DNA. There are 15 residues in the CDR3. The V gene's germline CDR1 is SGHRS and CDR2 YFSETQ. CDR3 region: CASVQGLSGANVLTF. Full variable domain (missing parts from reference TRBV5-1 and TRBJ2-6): KAGVTQTPRYLIKTRGQQVTLSCSPISGHRSVSWYQQTPGQGLQFLFEYFSETQRNKGNFPGRFSGRQFSNSRSEMNVSTLELGDSALYLCASVQGLSGANVLTFGAGSRLTVL.

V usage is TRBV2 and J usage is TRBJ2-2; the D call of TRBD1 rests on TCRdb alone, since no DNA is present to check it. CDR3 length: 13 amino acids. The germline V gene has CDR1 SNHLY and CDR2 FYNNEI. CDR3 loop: CASKRQFSGELFF.

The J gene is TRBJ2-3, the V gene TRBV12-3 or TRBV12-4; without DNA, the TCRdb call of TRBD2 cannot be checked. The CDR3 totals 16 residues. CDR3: CASRQRLAGDTDTQYF.

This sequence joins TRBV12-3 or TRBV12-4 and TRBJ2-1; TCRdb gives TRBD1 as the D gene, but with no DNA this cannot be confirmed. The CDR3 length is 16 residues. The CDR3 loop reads CASSLGGQASYNEQFF.

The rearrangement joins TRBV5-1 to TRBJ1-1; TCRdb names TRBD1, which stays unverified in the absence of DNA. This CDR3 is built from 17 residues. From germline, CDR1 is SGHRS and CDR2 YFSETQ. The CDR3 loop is CASSPGGSRGVNTEAFF.

Here the CDR3 reads CASREGERGRQPQHF. The genes are TRBV28 and TRBJ1-5; the D call of TRBD1 rests on TCRdb alone, since no DNA is present to check it. The length of the CDR3 is 15 residues. CDR1 MDHEN and CDR2 SYDVKM come from the germline V gene.

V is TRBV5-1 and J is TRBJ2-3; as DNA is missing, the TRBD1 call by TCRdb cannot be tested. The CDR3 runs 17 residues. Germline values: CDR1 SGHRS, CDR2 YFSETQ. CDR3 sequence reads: CASSPSFLQGGGDTQYF.

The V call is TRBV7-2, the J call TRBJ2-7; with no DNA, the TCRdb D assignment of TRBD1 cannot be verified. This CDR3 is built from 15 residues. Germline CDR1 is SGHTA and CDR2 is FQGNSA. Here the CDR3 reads CASSLVGVQGYEQYF.

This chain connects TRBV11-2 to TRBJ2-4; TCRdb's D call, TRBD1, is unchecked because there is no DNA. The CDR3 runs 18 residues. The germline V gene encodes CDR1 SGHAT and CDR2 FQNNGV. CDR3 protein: CASSLDWTGGLAKNIQYF.

The CDR3 reads CASSFTPTGFYEQYF. The chain has TRBV5-1 and TRBJ2-7; TCRdb reports TRBD1, a call that lacks DNA to check it against. The CDR3 is 15 amino acids. The V gene's germline CDR1 is SGHRS and CDR2 YFSETQ. The entire variable domain, with the rest obtained from reference TRBV5-1 and TRBJ2-7, is as follows: KAGVTQTPRYLIKTRGQQVTLSCSPISGHRSVSWYQQTPGQGLQFLFEYFSETQRNKGNFPGRFSGRQFSNSRSEMNVSTLELGDSALYLCASSFTPTGFYEQYFGPGTRLTVT.

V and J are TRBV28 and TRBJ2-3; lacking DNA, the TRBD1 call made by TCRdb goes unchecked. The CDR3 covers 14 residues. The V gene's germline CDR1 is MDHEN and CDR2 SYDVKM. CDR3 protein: CASSLSQGADTQYF.

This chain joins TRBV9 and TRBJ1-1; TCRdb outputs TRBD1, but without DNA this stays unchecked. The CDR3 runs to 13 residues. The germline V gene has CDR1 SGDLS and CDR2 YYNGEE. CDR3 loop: CASSVVPGTEAFF.

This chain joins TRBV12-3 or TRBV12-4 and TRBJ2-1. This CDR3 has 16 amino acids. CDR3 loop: CASIILPGGSYNEQFF.

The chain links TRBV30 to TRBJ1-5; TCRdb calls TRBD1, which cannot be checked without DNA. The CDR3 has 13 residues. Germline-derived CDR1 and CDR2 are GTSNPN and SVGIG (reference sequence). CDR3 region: CAWGDRGLQPQHF.

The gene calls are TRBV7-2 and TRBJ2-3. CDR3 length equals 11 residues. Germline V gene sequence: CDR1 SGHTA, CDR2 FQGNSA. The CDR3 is CASSLTDTQYF.